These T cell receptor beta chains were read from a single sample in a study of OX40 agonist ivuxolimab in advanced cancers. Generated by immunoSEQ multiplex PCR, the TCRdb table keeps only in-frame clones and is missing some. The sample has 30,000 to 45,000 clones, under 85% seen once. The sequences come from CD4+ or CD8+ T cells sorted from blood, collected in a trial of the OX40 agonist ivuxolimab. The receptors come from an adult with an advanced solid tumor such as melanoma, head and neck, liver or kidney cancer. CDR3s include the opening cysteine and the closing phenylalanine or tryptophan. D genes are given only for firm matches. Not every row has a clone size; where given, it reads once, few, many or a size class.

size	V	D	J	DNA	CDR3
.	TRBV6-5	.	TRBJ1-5	TGTGCCAGCAGTTACCGGTTTTCAAATCAGCCCCAGCATTTT	CASSYRFSNQPQHF
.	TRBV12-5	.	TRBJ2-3	TGTGCTAGTGGCCCAGGGGGGGGGACCTTCACAGATACGCAGTATTTT	CASGPGGGTFTDTQYF
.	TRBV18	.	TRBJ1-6	TGTGCCAGCTCACCACCGAAATCACCCCTCCACTTT	CASSPPKSPLHF
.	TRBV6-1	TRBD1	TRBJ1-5	TGTGCCAGCACTGAGGGGGCTCAGCCCCAGCATTTT	CASTEGAQPQHF
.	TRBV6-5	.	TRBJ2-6	TGTGCCAGCAGCTGGACTACCCGCGGGGCCAACGTCCTGACTTTC	CASSWTTRGANVLTF
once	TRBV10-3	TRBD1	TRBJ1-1	TGTGCCATCAGTGAGTCCGGGACAGGCGAGGAAGCTTTCTTT	CAISESGTGEEAFF
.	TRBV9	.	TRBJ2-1	TGTGCCAGCAGCGGGCGAGGGGGACACCCCAGAGATGAGCAGTTCTTC	CASSGRGGHPRDEQFF
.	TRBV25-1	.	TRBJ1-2	TGTGCCAGCAGTGAATCGGCAGGCTTCTATGGCTACACCTTC	CASSESAGFYGYTF
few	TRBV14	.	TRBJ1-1	TGTGCCAGCAGCCAAGCCCTTTGGGAGGGAAACACTGAAGCTTTCTTT	CASSQALWEGNTEAFF
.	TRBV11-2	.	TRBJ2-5	TGTGCCAGCAGGGCCACTAGCACAGAGACCCAGTACTTC	CASRATSTETQYF
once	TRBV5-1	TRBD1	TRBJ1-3	TGCGCCAGCAGCTTGAACAGGGGCTCTGGAAACACCATATATTTT	CASSLNRGSGNTIYF
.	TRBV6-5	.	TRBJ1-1	TGTGCCAGCACCCACGATGGAGGGAGGACTGAAGCTTTCTTT	CASTHDGGRTEAFF
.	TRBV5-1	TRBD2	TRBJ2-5	TGCGCCAGCAGCTTGGGACTAGCGGGAGGGCAAGAGACCCAGTACTTC	CASSLGLAGGQETQYF
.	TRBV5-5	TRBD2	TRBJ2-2	TGTGCCAGCAGCAGGACTAGCGTGAACACCGGGGAGCTGTTTTTT	CASSRTSVNTGELFF
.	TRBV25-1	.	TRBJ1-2	TGTGCCAGCAGCACAGGGTGGTACTATGGCTACACCTTC	CASSTGWYYGYTF
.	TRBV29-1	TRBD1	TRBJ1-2	TGCAGCGGACAGGGAGGGGAGGGCTACACCTTC	CSGQGGEGYTF
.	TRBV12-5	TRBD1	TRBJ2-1	TGTGCTAGTGGTTTGGTGGCGGAAGGCAGGGGGATAAATGAGCAGTTCTTC	CASGLVAEGRGINEQFF
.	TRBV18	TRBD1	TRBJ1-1	TGTGCCAGCTCACCACCAGGGACAGATGAAGCTTTCTTT	CASSPPGTDEAFF
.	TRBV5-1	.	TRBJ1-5	TGCGCCAGCAGCTTGAGTGGGATGGGCGGTCAGCCCCAGCATTTT	CASSLSGMGGQPQHF
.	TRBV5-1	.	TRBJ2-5	TGCGCCAGCAGCTTGGAGGCAGGGGAAGAGACCCAGTACTTC	CASSLEAGEETQYF
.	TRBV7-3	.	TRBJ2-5	TGTGCCAGCAGTATAGAGACCGGCGGGGAGCAGTACTTC	CASSIETGGEQYF
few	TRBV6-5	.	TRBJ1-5	TGTGCCAGCAGGGGAGGGACGAGCAATCAGCCCCAGCATTTT	CASRGGTSNQPQHF
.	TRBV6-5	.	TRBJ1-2	TGTGCCAGCAGCCTCAGGGTGGACTATGGCTACACCTTC	CASSLRVDYGYTF
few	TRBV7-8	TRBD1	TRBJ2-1	TGTGCCAGCAGCTCCGAAGACAGGGGGTGGTACAATGAGCAGTTCTTC	CASSSEDRGWYNEQFF
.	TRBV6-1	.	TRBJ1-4	TGTGCCAGCAGGGAGGACGTCGGTGAAAAACTGTTTTTT	CASREDVGEKLFF
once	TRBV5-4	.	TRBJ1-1	TGTGCCAGCAGCTTGCCACGCGGCAGGGACACTGAAGCTTTCTTT	CASSLPRGRDTEAFF
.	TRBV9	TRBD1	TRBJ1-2	TGTGCCAGCAGCGTAGGGACAGGGGGCTATGGCTACACCTTC	CASSVGTGGYGYTF
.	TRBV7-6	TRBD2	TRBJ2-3	TGTGCCAGCAGCTTAGAAGGACTAGCGGGGGGGCGGGGCACAGATACGCAGTATTTT	CASSLEGLAGGRGTDTQYF
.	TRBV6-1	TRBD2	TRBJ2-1	TGTGCCAGCAGGGGTAGCGGGGAATTGAATGAGCAGTTCTTC	CASRGSGELNEQFF
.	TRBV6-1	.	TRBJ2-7	TGTGCCAGCAGTGAAATTTGGGACAAAGGCTACGAGCAGTACTTC	CASSEIWDKGYEQYF
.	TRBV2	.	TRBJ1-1	TGTGCCGGAGAGTCGGGGGGCGAGCGGAACACTGAAGCTTTCTTT	CAGESGGERNTEAFF
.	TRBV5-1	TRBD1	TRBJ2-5	TGCGCCAGCAGCTTACAGGGGCCTGGAGAGACCCAGTACTTC	CASSLQGPGETQYF
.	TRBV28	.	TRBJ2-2	TGTGCCAGCAGTCCCCCGGATTTCTTCCCCGGGGAGCTGTTTTTT	CASSPPDFFPGELFF
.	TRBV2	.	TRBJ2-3	TGTGCCAGCAGTGTTCCTAGCCCGCTTGGGGCAGATACGCAGTATTTT	CASSVPSPLGADTQYF
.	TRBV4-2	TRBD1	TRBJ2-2	TGTGCCAGCAGCCAAGGCACAGGGGACACCGGGGAGCTGTTTTTT	CASSQGTGDTGELFF
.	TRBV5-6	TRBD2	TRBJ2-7	TGTGCCAGCAGCAGGTCTAGCGGCGAGCAGTACTTC	CASSRSSGEQYF
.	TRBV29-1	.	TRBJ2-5	TGCAGCGTCCGGACTCAGCAAGAGACCCAGTACTTC	CSVRTQQETQYF
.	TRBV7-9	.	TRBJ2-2	TGTGCCAGCAGCTTAATCGGTGGTACCGGGGAGCTGTTTTTT	CASSLIGGTGELFF
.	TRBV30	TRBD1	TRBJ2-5	TGTGCCTGGGGAACAGGGGGCGATGAGACCCAGTACTTC	CAWGTGGDETQYF
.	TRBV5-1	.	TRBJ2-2	.	CASSFGSGQSTGELFF
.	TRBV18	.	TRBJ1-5	TGTGCCAGCTCACCAGGCTCTAGCAATCAGCCCCAGCATTTT	CASSPGSSNQPQHF
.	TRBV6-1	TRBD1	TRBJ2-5	TGTGCCAGCAGCGCCGGGACAGGGGGCGCGGAGACCCAGTACTTC	CASSAGTGGAETQYF
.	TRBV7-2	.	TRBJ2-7	TGTGCCAGCAGCTTTACCGGCTCCTACGAGCAGTACTTC	CASSFTGSYEQYF
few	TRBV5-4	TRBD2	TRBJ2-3	TGTGCCAGCAGCTTGGGACTAGCGGGGGGGCCGAGGGATACGCAGTATTTT	CASSLGLAGGPRDTQYF
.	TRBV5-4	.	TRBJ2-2	TGTGCCAGCAGCTTGGGAGTGAACACCGGGGAGCTGTTTTTT	CASSLGVNTGELFF